This T cell receptor beta chain was sequenced for a study of STAT5B mutations in CD4+ large granular lymphocyte leukemia. About the research overall: Among healthy donors, a particular HLA allele went with more CDR3 'QG' motifs.

In the original workflow: The detection floor for productive clonotype frequency was 2.59 x 10-5. Sequencing used immunoSEQ multiplex PCR; TCRdb keeps in-frame clones, though not all of them. That table furnishes V, J and clone size, whereas the DNA furnished D and trimming. The sample lists approximately 24,000 clones, 72% occurring once. Sequenced material: CD4+ T cells from blood buffy coats. The origin of this receptor is a human donor in good health.

For the CDR3, the DNA is TGTGCCATCAGTGTGGCAGGGGTAAACACTGAAGCTTTCTTT. It codes for CAISVAGVNTEAFF. The rearrangement joins TRBV10-3 to TRBJ1-1; D possibly corresponds to TRBD1 (6 bases). CDR3 length equals 14 residues. V was shortened by 4 bases and J by 2 bases, with 11 bases between the two germline ends. Germline CDR1 ENHRY, CDR2 SYGVKD.